This TCR beta chain was retrieved from a study of PD-L1 blockade in urothelial cancer. About the study: Patients arrived having already received 0 to 3 prior chemotherapy regimens.

Documented time point: peripheral blood 6 weeks after treatment start. Clones were read by immunoSEQ multiplex PCR, and TCRdb kept only the in-frame ones, dropping some. The data hold about 66,000 clones, with about nine tenths observed a single time. The receptor's source is a man in his fifties or sixties with urothelial cancer. The starting material was PBMCs, obtained around atezolizumab (anti-PD-L1) treatment.

The CDR3 reads CASSPGGGNSYEQYF. As DNA, the CDR3 is TGTGCCAGCAGCCCTGGCGGGGGCAACTCCTACGAGCAGTACTTC. This chain uses TRBV9 with TRBJ2-7; a possible D gene is TRBD2 (7 bases). Germline CDR1 is SGDLS and CDR2 is YYNGEE. V lost 4 bases, J lost 0 bases, and 14 bases lay in between. This CDR3 has 15 amino acids. Combining the CDR3 with reference TRBV9 and TRBJ2-7 gives the whole variable domain DSGVTQTPKHLITATGQRVTLRCSPRSGDLSVYWYQQSLDQGLQFLIQYYNGEERAKGNILERFSAQQFPDLHSELNLSSLELGDSALYFCASSPGGGNSYEQYFGPGTRLTVT.